In this sample, the clone carrying this TCR beta chain turned up a few times. The target antigen is unknown. This sample is part of a study of T cell responses to AZD1222 COVID-19 vaccine. General study points: Repertoire sampling was restricted to post-peak T cell response timepoints. The sample set comprised mostly white British donors with more females, and clonal diversity was possibly underestimated.

Some clones are missing from TCRdb's copy, which holds only in-frame ones; the method was immunoSEQ multiplex PCR. The sample records around 140,000 clones, just under 95% being singletons. The sequence derives from an adult in good health. The starting material was peripheral blood, obtained on day 0 of AZD1222 vaccination.

The CDR3: CASSHPGDYQPQHF. The CDR3 DNA sequence: TGTGCCAGCAGCCACCCAGGGGATTATCAGCCCCAGCATTTT. J is TRBJ1-5 and V is TRBV4-2, with D perhaps matching TRBD1 (6 bases). V lost 3 bases to trimming and J lost 5 bases, with 11 bases between them. The CDR3 sequence is 14 residues long. Germline V gene lookup returns CDR1 LGHNA and CDR2 YNFKEQ.